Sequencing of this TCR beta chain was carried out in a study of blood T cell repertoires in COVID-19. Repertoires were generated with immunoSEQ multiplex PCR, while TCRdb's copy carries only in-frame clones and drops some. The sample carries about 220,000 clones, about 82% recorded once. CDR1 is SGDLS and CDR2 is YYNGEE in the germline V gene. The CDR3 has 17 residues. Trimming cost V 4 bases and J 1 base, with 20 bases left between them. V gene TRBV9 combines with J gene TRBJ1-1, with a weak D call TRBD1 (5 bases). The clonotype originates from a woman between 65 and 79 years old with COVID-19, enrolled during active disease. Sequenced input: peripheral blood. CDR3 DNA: TGTGCCAGCAGCCCGGGGACCGGGGAGGGGAAGAACACTGAAGCTTTCTTT. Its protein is CASSPGTGEGKNTEAFF.